The next 22 T cell receptor beta chains were all read from a single sample in a study of early T cells in non-severe SARS-CoV-2 infection. A single record per CDR3 protein comes from TCRdb applying MiXCR to the 5' RACE reads. The sample includes 79,000 or so distinct CDR3 sequences, around 13% of them seen just once. Material for sequencing was whole blood. The receptors derive from an adult who was a healthcare worker with PCR-confirmed SARS-CoV-2 infection or an uninfected control (not recorded which).

There are many counts of this clonotype. This chain links TRBV11-2 with TRBJ2-5, with a weak D call TRBD1 (6 bases). Germline-derived CDR1 and CDR2 are SGHAT and FQNNGV. This CDR3 is built from 13 residues. V was clipped by 6 bases and J by 4 bases, with 12 bases between them. CDR3 bases: TGTGCCAGCAGAAGTCAGGGGAGAGAGACCCAGTACTTC. It is translated as CASRSQGRETQYF.

Ten or more counts support this clonotype. The chain couples TRBV3-1 to TRBJ1-6; TRBD1 is a possible D gene (5 bases). This CDR3 has 15 residues. Trimming took off 0 bases at V and 9 bases at J, with 12 bases between the two ends. Looked up from germline, CDR1 is LGHDT and CDR2 is YNNKEL (reference sequence). The CDR3: CASSQDLRGFSPLHF. The CDR3 DNA sequence: TGTGCCAGCAGCCAAGATCTTAGGGGCTTTTCACCCCTCCACTTT.

The chain is built from TRBV29-1 and TRBJ2-2; D is uncertain. The CDR3 loop spans 13 amino acids. Trimming stripped 4 bases from V and 0 bases from J, with 6 bases between. CDR1 SQVTM and CDR2 ANQGSEA come from the germline V gene. This CDR3 is CSVGHTNTGELFF. The CDR3 DNA reads TGCAGCGTTGGACATACGAACACCGGGGAGCTGTTTTTT.

This clonotype was counted only a few times. The chain recombines TRBV7-6 with TRBJ1-1, with TRBD1 as a possible D gene (6 bases). V was clipped by 1 base and J by 4 bases, with 10 bases between them. Germline V gene sequence: CDR1 SGHVS, CDR2 FNYEAQ. The CDR3 has 14 residues. The CDR3 sequence is CASSLDRVGTEAFF. Written as DNA, the CDR3 is TGTGCCAGCAGCTTAGACAGGGTTGGCACTGAAGCTTTCTTT.

In this sample, this clonotype turned up a few times. This chain links TRBV7-9 with TRBJ2-7, with D uncertain. Germline V gene lookup returns CDR1 SEHNR and CDR2 FQNEAQ (reference sequence). Trimming shortened V by 6 bases and J by 7 bases, and 13 bases separated the two germline ends. The CDR3 consists of 12 residues. Here the CDR3 reads CASSFPFGEQYF. The CDR3 DNA reads TGTGCCAGCAGTTTCCCTTTTGGGGAGCAGTACTTC. Combining the CDR3 with reference TRBV7-9 and TRBJ2-7 gives the whole variable domain DTGVSQNPRHKITKRGQNVTFRCDPISEHNRLYWYRQTLGQGPEFLTYFQNEAQLEKSRLLSDRFSAERPKGSFSTLEIQRTEQGDSAMYLCASSFPFGEQYFGPGTRLTVT.

This chain joins TRBV6-2 or TRBV6-3 and TRBJ2-1, with D unresolved. The CDR3 has 13 amino acids. Germline loops: CDR1 MNHEY, CDR2 SVGEGT. Between the trimmed V and J ends, which lost 5 bases and 6 bases, there was a span of 11 bases. CDR3 protein: CASSPLRFNEQFF. The CDR3 bases are TGTGCCAGCAGTCCCCTAAGGTTCAATGAGCAGTTCTTC.

The chain recombines TRBV3-1 with TRBJ2-1, with 9 bases that match TRBD2. Germline CDR1 and CDR2: LGHDT and YNNKEL (reference sequence). The V gene end was trimmed by 4 bases and the J gene end by 7 bases; junction bases not matched to a gene: 14. The CDR3 extends over 17 amino acids. CDR3 residues: CASSPFPRREGWNEQFF. CDR3 DNA: TGTGCCAGCAGCCCCTTCCCGCGGCGGGAGGGTTGGAATGAGCAGTTCTTC.

This clonotype has only a few counts. This sequence joins TRBV20-1 and TRBJ2-7; D gene uncertain. From germline, CDR1 is DFQATT and CDR2 SNEGSKA (reference sequence). CDR3 length: 13 residues. Trimming stripped 0 bases from V and 2 bases from J, with 8 bases between. CDR3 region: CSARETNAYEQYF. The CDR3 coding sequence is TGCAGTGCTAGAGAAACTAATGCCTACGAGCAGTACTTC.

This clonotype has just a few counts. The chain combines TRBV4-2 with TRBJ1-5; D might be TRBD1 (6 bases). Germline CDR1 reads LGHNA; CDR2 reads YNFKEQ. V shed 1 base and J shed 2 bases, with 6 bases lying between them. The CDR3 consists of 14 residues. Here the CDR3 reads CASSQGGRNQPQHF. The CDR3 DNA is TGTGCCAGCAGCCAAGGGGGGCGCAATCAGCCCCAGCATTTT.

This clonotype was picked up many times. CDR3 in amino acids: CASSPRTGRYEQYF. The CDR3 DNA sequence: TGTGCCAGCAGCCCGAGGACAGGGCGGTACGAGCAGTACTTC. V usage is TRBV7-2 and J usage is TRBJ2-7; 8 positions match TRBD1. V lost 5 bases, J lost 4 bases, and 7 bases stayed unmatched. The CDR3 contains 14 residues. Germline assignment: CDR1 SGHTA and CDR2 FQGNSA. The full variable domain, with the rest looked up from reference TRBV7-2 and TRBJ2-7, is GAGVSQSPSNKVTEKGKDVELRCDPISGHTALYWYRQSLGQGLEFLIYFQGNSAPDKSGLPSDRFSAERTGGSVSTLTIQRTQQEDSAVYLCASSPRTGRYEQYFGPGTRLTVT.

This clonotype was picked up many times. The V call is TRBV20-1, the J call TRBJ1-2, with 8 bases fitting TRBD1. V lost 2 bases, J lost 0 bases, and 8 bases stayed unmatched. CDR3 length: 16 residues. Germline CDR1 DFQATT, CDR2 SNEGSKA (reference sequence). CDR3 region: CSARLTGGLANYGYTF. CDR3 bases: TGCAGTGCTAGACTCACAGGGGGACTAGCTAACTATGGCTACACCTTC.

This clonotype was detected only a few times. This chain links TRBV29-1 with TRBJ2-7; D possibly corresponds to TRBD1 (7 bases). Trimming removed 7 bases at V and 0 bases at J, with 13 bases between. Germline V gene sequence: CDR1 SQVTM, CDR2 ANQGSEA. This CDR3 comprises 13 residues. CDR3 in DNA: TGCAGCGGGGGGGACAGTAGCTCCTACGAGCAGTACTTC. It codes for CSGGDSSSYEQYF.

The sample holds many counts of this clonotype. CDR3 nucleotides: TGTGCCAGCAGTCTCCAAATATCCGGGGTAGGCTCCTACGAGCAGTACTTC. Translated: CASSLQISGVGSYEQYF. J is TRBJ2-7 and V is TRBV7-8, with D possibly TRBD2 on 5 matching bases. Trimming took 6 bases from V and 0 from J, leaving 21 bases between them. The CDR3 totals 17 residues. Germline V lookup: CDR1 SGHVS, CDR2 FQNEAQ.

This clonotype was seen a handful of times. The rearrangement links TRBV27 to TRBJ2-1, with D perhaps TRBD2 (6 bases). Trimming shortened V by 2 bases and J by 3 bases, and 11 bases separated the two germline ends. CDR3 length: 15 amino acids. Germline assignment: CDR1 MNHEY and CDR2 SMNVEV (reference sequence). CDR3 in amino acids: CASSLKGRSYNEQFF. The CDR3 DNA sequence: TGTGCCAGCAGTTTAAAGGGGAGGAGCTACAATGAGCAGTTCTTC.

This clonotype was picked up a small number of times. This sequence joins TRBV6-5 and TRBJ1-2, with 7 bases that match TRBD1. The germline V gene has CDR1 MNHEY and CDR2 SVGAGI. V shed 0 bases, J shed 6 bases, and the junction held 4 bases outside the gene matches. The CDR3 spans 14 residues. The CDR3 protein is CASSYSTGIHGYTF. The CDR3 DNA is TGTGCCAGCAGTTACTCGACAGGGATCCATGGCTACACCTTC.

This clonotype was recorded a few times. The J gene is TRBJ2-5, the V gene TRBV19; unclear D gene. The V end was cut by 8 bases, the J end by 5 bases, with 9 bases between. This CDR3 is 11 amino acids long. CDR1 is LNHDA, CDR2 SQIVND, per germline (reference sequence). The CDR3 nucleotides read TGTGCCAGTCAGGAAGGTGAGACCCAGTACTTC. Translating it yields CASQEGETQYF.

This rearrangement joins TRBV20-1 to TRBJ2-3; D remains unclear. Per the germline V gene, CDR1 is DFQATT and CDR2 is SNEGSKA (reference sequence). The ends were cut back, 8 bases at V and 5 bases at J, with 14 bases in the middle. The CDR3 has 12 residues. CDR3 sequence: CSSIFGGDTQYF. In DNA form, the CDR3 reads TGCAGTTCGATATTCGGCGGAGATACGCAGTATTTT.

This clonotype was seen many times. This chain joins TRBV6-2 or TRBV6-3 and TRBJ2-5; D might be TRBD1 (5 bases). V dropped 5 bases and J dropped 3 bases, with 16 bases sitting between them. The CDR3 covers 15 residues. CDR1 is MNHEY, CDR2 SVGEGT, per germline. CDR3 in amino acids: CASSLYLWGEETQYF. The CDR3 DNA follows: TGTGCCAGCAGTCTTTACTTGTGGGGCGAAGAGACCCAGTACTTC.

This clonotype was seen many times. The chain uses TRBV27 and TRBJ1-5; D is ambiguous. The V and J ends lost 6 bases and 5 bases respectively, with 11 bases between them. The CDR3 spans 13 residues. Germline V gene sequence: CDR1 MNHEY, CDR2 SMNVEV (reference sequence). CDR3 protein: CASRGSSDQPQHF. CDR3 coding DNA: TGTGCCAGCAGAGGGTCAAGCGATCAGCCCCAGCATTTT.

This sequence joins TRBV27 and TRBJ2-1; D is unclear. Germline values: CDR1 MNHEY, CDR2 SMNVEV (reference sequence). CDR3 length: 14 residues. V shed 6 bases and J shed 0 bases, with 9 bases lying between them. The CDR3 is CASSRLGSYNEQFF. The CDR3 bases are TGTGCCAGCAGCCGCCTAGGCTCCTACAATGAGCAGTTCTTC.

The rearrangement links TRBV6-2 or TRBV6-3 to TRBJ2-7; D possibly corresponds to TRBD1 (6 bases). There are 17 residues in the CDR3. CDR1 and CDR2 from the germline V gene are MNHEY and SVGEGT. With 3 bases removed from V and 3 bases from J, the gap between germline ends came to 21 bases. The CDR3 spells CASSYSSWDTYVYEQYF. In DNA, the CDR3 is TGTGCCAGCAGTTATTCGTCATGGGACACTTATGTCTACGAGCAGTACTTC.

This clonotype was counted many times. The V and J genes are TRBV19 and TRBJ1-5; the D gene is possibly TRBD1 (5 bases). V was shortened by 3 bases and J by 7 bases, with 16 bases between the two germline ends. Germline V gene data show CDR1 as LNHDA and CDR2 as SQIVND (reference sequence). The CDR3 loop spans 15 amino acids. CDR3 amino acids: CASSIGQGVTQPQHF. The CDR3 nucleotides read TGTGCCAGTAGTATTGGGCAGGGTGTTACGCAGCCCCAGCATTTT.